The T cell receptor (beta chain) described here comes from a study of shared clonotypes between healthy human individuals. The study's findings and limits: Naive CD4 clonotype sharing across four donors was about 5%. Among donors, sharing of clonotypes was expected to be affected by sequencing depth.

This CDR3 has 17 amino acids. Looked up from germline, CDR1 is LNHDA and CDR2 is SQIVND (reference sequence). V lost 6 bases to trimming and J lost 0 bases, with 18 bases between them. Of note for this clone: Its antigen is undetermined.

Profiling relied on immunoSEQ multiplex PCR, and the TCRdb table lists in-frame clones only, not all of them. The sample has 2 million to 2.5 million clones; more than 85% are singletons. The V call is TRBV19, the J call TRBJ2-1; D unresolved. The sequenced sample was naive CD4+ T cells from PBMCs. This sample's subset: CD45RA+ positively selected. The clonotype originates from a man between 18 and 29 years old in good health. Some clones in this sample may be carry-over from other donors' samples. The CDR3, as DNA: TGTGCCAGTAGGGAGATGTGGGCGACAAGCTCCTACAATGAGCAGTTCTTC. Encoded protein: CASREMWATSSYNEQFF.